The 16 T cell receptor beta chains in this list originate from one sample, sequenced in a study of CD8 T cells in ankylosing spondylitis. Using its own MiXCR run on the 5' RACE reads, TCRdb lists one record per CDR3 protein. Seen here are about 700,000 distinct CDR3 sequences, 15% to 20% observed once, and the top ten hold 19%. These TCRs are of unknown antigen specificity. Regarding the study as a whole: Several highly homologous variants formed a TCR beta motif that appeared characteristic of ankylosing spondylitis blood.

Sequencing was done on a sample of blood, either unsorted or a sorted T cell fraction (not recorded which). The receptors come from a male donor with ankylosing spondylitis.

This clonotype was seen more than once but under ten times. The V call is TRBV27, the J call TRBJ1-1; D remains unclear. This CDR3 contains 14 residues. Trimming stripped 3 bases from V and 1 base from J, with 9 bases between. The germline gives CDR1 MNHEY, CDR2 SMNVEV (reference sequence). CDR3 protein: CASSLNGPNTEAFF. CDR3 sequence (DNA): TGTGCCAGCAGTTTGAATGGTCCGAACACTGAAGCTTTCTTT.

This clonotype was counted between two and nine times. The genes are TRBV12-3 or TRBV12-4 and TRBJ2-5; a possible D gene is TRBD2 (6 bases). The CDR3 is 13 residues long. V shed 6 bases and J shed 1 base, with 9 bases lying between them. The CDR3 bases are TGTGCCAGCAGGGGGCGGGGCCAAGAGACCCAGTACTTC. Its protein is CASRGRGQETQYF.

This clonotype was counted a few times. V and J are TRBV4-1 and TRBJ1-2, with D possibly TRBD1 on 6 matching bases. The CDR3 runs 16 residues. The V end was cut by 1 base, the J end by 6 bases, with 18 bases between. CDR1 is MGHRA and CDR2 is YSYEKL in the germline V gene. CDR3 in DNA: TGCGCCAGCAGCCAAGTCCTCAGGGGTAGGCTCGATGGCTACACCTTC. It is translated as CASSQVLRGRLDGYTF.

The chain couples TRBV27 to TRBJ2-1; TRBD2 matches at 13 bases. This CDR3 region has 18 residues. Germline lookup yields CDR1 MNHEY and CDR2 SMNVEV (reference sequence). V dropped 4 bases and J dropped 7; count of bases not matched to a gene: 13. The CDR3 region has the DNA TGTGCCAGCAGTTCCCTCCTTCGGACTAGCGGGAGCTCAAATGAGCAGTTCTTC. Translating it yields CASSSLLRTSGSSNEQFF.

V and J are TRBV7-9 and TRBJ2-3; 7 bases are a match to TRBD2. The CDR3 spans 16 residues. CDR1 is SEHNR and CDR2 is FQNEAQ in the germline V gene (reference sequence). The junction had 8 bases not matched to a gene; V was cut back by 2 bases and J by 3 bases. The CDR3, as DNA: TGTGCCAGCAGCTTACTAGCGGCAGAGGCTACAGATACGCAGTATTTT. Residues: CASSLLAAEATDTQYF.

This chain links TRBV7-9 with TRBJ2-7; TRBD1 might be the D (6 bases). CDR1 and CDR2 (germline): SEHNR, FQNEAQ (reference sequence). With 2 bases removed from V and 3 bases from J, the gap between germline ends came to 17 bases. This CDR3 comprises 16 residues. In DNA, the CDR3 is TGTGCCAGCAGCTTATTGAGTAGGACAGCCAACTACGAGCAGTACTTC. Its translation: CASSLLSRTANYEQYF.

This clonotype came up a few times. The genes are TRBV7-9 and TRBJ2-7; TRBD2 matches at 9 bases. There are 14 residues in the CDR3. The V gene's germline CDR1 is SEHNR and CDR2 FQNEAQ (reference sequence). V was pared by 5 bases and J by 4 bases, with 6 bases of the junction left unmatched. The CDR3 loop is CASSPSGMGYEQYF. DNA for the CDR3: TGTGCCAGCAGCCCTAGCGGGATGGGTTACGAGCAGTACTTC.

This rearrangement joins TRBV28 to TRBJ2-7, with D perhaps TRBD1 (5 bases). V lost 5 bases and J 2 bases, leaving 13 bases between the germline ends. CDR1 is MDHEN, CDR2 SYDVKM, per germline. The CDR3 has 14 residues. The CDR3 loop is CASSTAGLAYEQYF. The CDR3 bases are TGTGCCAGCAGTACGGCAGGGTTGGCCTACGAGCAGTACTTC.

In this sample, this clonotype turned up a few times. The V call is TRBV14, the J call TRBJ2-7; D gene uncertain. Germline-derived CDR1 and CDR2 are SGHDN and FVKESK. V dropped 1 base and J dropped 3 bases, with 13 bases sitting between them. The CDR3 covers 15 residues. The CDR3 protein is CASSQALGPNYEQYF. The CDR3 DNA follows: TGTGCCAGCAGCCAAGCTTTAGGGCCAAACTACGAGCAGTACTTC.

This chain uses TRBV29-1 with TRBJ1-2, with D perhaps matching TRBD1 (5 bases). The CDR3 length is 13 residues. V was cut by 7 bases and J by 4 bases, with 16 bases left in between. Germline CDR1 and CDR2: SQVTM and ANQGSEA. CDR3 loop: CSGRNGGTYGYTF. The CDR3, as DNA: TGCAGCGGGCGAAACGGGGGAACCTATGGCTACACCTTC. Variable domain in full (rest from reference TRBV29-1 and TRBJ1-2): SAVISQKPSRDICQRGTSLTIQCQVDSQVTMMFWYRQQPGQSLTLIATANQGSEATYESGFVIDKFPISRPNLTFSTLTVSNMSPEDSSIYLCSGRNGGTYGYTFGSGTRLTVV.

CDR3 nucleotide sequence: TGTGCCAGCAGGCTCACACAAGCAGATACGCAGTATTTT. Protein product: CASRLTQADTQYF. The chain combines TRBV3-1 with TRBJ2-3, with D hard to call. Trimming stripped 6 bases from V and 4 bases from J, with 11 bases between. The CDR3 is 13 residues long. CDR1 LGHDT and CDR2 YNNKEL come from the germline V gene (reference sequence).

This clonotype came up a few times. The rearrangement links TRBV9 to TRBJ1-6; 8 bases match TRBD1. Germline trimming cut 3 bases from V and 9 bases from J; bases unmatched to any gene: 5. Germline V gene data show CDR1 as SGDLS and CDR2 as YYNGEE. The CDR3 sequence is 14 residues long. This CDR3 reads CASSDGTGSSPLHF. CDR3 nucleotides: TGTGCCAGCAGCGACGGGACAGGCTCTTCACCCCTCCACTTT.

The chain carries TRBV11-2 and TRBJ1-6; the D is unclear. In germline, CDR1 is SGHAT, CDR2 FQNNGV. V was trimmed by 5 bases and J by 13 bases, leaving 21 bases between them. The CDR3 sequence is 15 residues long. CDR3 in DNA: TGTGCCAGCAGCCACGAACCTTCGGCCGAGTCCCCCCTCCACTTT. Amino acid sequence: CASSHEPSAESPLHF.

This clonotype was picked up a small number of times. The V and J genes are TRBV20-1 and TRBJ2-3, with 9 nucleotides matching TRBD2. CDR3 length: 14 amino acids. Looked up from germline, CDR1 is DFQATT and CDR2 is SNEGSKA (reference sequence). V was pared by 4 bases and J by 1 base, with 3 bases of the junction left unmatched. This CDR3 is CSATRLAGTDTQYF. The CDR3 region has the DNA TGCAGTGCTACTCGACTAGCGGGCACAGATACGCAGTATTTT.

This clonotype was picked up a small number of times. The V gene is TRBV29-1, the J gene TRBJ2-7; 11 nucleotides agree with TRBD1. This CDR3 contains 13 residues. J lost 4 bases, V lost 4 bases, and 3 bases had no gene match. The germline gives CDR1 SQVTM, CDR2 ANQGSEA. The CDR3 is CSVGGDRGYEQYF. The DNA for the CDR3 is TGCAGCGTTGGAGGGGACAGGGGGTACGAGCAGTACTTC.

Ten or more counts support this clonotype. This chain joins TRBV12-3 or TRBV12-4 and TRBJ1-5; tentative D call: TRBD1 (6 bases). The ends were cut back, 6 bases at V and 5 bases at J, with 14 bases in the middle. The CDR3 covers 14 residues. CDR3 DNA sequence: TGTGCCAGCAGACTTGACAGGATTGATCAGCCCCAGCATTTT. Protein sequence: CASRLDRIDQPQHF.